The 12 T cell receptor beta chains below come from one sample, sequenced in a study of cytomegalovirus exposure and HLA in healthy donors. The study ran its PCR with 60 Vbeta and 13 Jbeta primers. The data were produced by immunoSEQ multiplex PCR, yet TCRdb's version contains in-frame clones alone and is incomplete. The sample carries more than 150,000 clones, approximately 84% recorded once. The specimen was PBMCs. The source is a man in his fifties in good health and CMV-seronegative.

The chain combines TRBV7-2 with TRBJ2-7; D gene uncertain. The germline CDR1 and CDR2 sequences are SGHTA and FQGNSA. V lost 3 bases and J lost 0, with 12 bases in between. The CDR3 has 15 amino acids. The CDR3 region has the DNA TGTGCCAGCAGCTTCGGTACTGGCGGCTCCTACGAGCAGTACTTC. Its translation: CASSFGTGGSYEQYF. The full variable domain, its missing parts supplied by reference TRBV7-2 and TRBJ2-7, is GAGVSQSPSNKVTEKGKDVELRCDPISGHTALYWYRQSLGQGLEFLIYFQGNSAPDKSGLPSDRFSAERTGGSVSTLTIQRTQQEDSAVYLCASSFGTGGSYEQYFGPGTRLTVT.

This chain joins TRBV10-3 and TRBJ1-5; D is unresolved. Per the germline V gene, CDR1 is ENHRY and CDR2 is SYGVKD. Deletions cut 8 bases from V and 6 bases from J, with 11 bases between. The CDR3 has 12 amino acids. CDR3 residues: CAIAGVGQPQHF. CDR3 nucleotides: TGTGCCATCGCCGGGGTTGGTCAGCCCCAGCATTTT.

The J gene is TRBJ2-5, the V gene TRBV25-1; 9 bases agree with TRBD1. Germline CDR1 MGHDK, CDR2 SYGVNS. The ends lost 4 bases at V and 7 bases at J; junction bases unmatched: 7. This CDR3 has 14 amino acids. This CDR3 reads CASSVGTGSATQYF. The CDR3 bases are TGTGCCAGCAGTGTAGGGACAGGGTCGGCGACCCAGTACTTC. The full variable domain, in which reference TRBV25-1 and TRBJ2-5 provide the parts outside the CDR3, is EADIYQTPRYLVIGTGKKITLECSQTMGHDKMYWYQQDPGMELHLIHYSYGVNSTEKGDLSSESTVSRIRTEHFPLTLESARPSHTSQYLCASSVGTGSATQYFGPGTRLLVL.

This clone was recorded a few times. The rearrangement joins TRBV27 to TRBJ2-7, with D maybe TRBD1 (6 bases). The V end lost 2 bases, the J end lost 4 bases, and 6 bases lay between the germline ends. The germline CDR1 and CDR2 sequences are MNHEY and SMNVEV (reference sequence). This CDR3 comprises 12 residues. The CDR3 spells CASSLTGYEQYF. CDR3 coding DNA: TGTGCCAGCAGTTTAACAGGGTACGAGCAGTACTTC.

A few counts support this clone. The rearrangement uses TRBV9 and TRBJ2-7; D is unclear. Trimming removed 0 bases at V and 1 base at J, with 8 bases between. Germline lookup yields CDR1 SGDLS and CDR2 YYNGEE. This CDR3 has 14 residues. The CDR3 protein is CASSVGPDSYEQYF. For the CDR3, the DNA is TGTGCCAGCAGCGTAGGTCCAGATTCCTACGAGCAGTACTTC.

The rearrangement links TRBV2 to TRBJ2-3; TRBD2 matches 9 bases. This CDR3 is 14 amino acids long. Unmatched junction bases numbered 5, after V lost 4 bases and J lost 6 bases. Germline loops: CDR1 SNHLY, CDR2 FYNNEI. The CDR3, as DNA: TGTGCCAGCAGTGCCAGCGGGGGGTGGGATACGCAGTATTTT. Amino acid sequence: CASSASGGWDTQYF.

The chain is built from TRBV6-5 and TRBJ2-5, with D possibly matching TRBD1 (6 bases). Trimming pared 0 bases from V and 7 bases from J, leaving 15 bases between. Germline values: CDR1 MNHEY, CDR2 SVGAGI. The CDR3 spans 15 residues. In DNA, the CDR3 is TGTGCCAGCAGTTACTCGGGGATACAGGGTGGGACCCAGTACTTC. It codes for CASSYSGIQGGTQYF.

On this clone: Within the sample, other DNA sequences also encode this same CDR3. J is TRBJ2-1 and V is TRBV11-2; TRBD2 matches at 7 bases. The trim removed 1 base at V and 3 bases at J, leaving 0 bases unmatched. The CDR3 sequence is 14 residues long. Germline-derived CDR1 and CDR2 are SGHAT and FQNNGV. In DNA form, the CDR3 reads TGTGCCAGCAGCTTAGGGGGGGGCTACAATGAGCAGTTCTTC. As protein: CASSLGGGYNEQFF.

The chain links TRBV6-1 to TRBJ2-7; a possible D gene is TRBD1 (5 bases). Germline values: CDR1 MNHNS, CDR2 SASEGT. This CDR3 has 13 residues. V was clipped by 5 bases and J by 2 bases, with 10 bases between them. The CDR3 loop is CASSWAGTYEQYF. CDR3 DNA: TGTGCCAGCAGTTGGGCAGGGACCTACGAGCAGTACTTC.

The chain links TRBV18 to TRBJ1-1, with 10 bases fitting TRBD1. Germline V lookup: CDR1 KGHSH, CDR2 LQKENI. The CDR3 totals 15 residues. The ends lost 4 bases at V and 0 bases at J; junction bases unmatched: 2. Here the CDR3 reads CASSRGTGVNTEAFF. CDR3 sequence (DNA): TGTGCCAGCTCACGAGGGACAGGGGTGAACACTGAAGCTTTCTTT.

In nucleotides, the CDR3 is TGCGCCAGCAGCTTGATTGGAGATCAGCCCCAGCATTTT. This translates into CASSLIGDQPQHF. The chain joins TRBV5-1 to TRBJ1-5; D unresolved. Between the trimmed V and J ends, which lost 1 base and 5 bases, there was a span of 7 bases. Germline V CDR1 and CDR2: SGHRS, YFSETQ. The CDR3 is made up of 13 amino acids.

The gene calls are TRBV13 and TRBJ2-7, with D possibly matching TRBD2 (6 bases). Trimming pared 4 bases from V and 4 bases from J, leaving 11 bases between. This CDR3 is 13 amino acids long. The germline gives CDR1 PRHDT, CDR2 FYEKMQ (reference sequence). The CDR3 here is CASSSPGGYEQYF. In DNA, the CDR3 is TGTGCCAGCAGCTCCCCCGGGGGATACGAGCAGTACTTC.